Following are 7 T cell receptor beta chains from one sample sequenced in a study of shared clonotypes between healthy human individuals. TCRdb's copy holds only in-frame clones and misses some; the assay was immunoSEQ multiplex PCR. Of some 1 million clones listed, 65% to 75% are singletons. The sequencing input was memory CD4+ T cells sorted from blood. Subset noted: CD45RA-negative fraction. These receptors were taken from a man aged 18 to 35 in good health.

The chain joins TRBV2 to TRBJ1-5; 11 bases align to TRBD1. With 3 bases clipped from V and 4 bases from J, the junction kept 8 bases outside the gene matches. CDR1 is SNHLY, CDR2 FYNNEI, per germline. The CDR3 spans 17 residues. CDR3 residues: CASSEPPGTGGNQPQHF. As DNA, the CDR3 is TGTGCCAGCAGTGAGCCACCAGGGACAGGGGGAAATCAGCCCCAGCATTTT.

The rearrangement joins TRBV10-2 to TRBJ1-5, with TRBD1 matching 7 bases. The V segment lost 3 bases and the J segment 6 bases; nucleotides outside the gene matches: 5. Germline CDR1 WSHSY, CDR2 SAAADI. The length of the CDR3 is 14 residues. The CDR3 region is CASSDRGGIQPQHF. CDR3 DNA sequence: TGCGCCAGCAGTGACAGGGGGGGGATTCAGCCCCAGCATTTT.

The genes are TRBV28 and TRBJ1-6; tentative D call: TRBD1 (5 bases). CDR3 length: 16 amino acids. The V gene's germline CDR1 is MDHEN and CDR2 SYDVKM. Trimming removed 3 bases at V and 0 bases at J, with 9 bases between. The CDR3 loop reads CASSLPQGSYNSPLHF. In nucleotides, the CDR3 is TGTGCCAGCAGTTTGCCCCAGGGCTCCTATAATTCACCCCTCCACTTT.

This chain joins TRBV4-3 and TRBJ2-7; 12 bases match TRBD2. The trim removed 0 bases at V and 0 bases at J, leaving 12 bases unmatched. This CDR3 is built from 20 residues. Germline V CDR1 and CDR2: LGHNA, YSLEER. The CDR3 loop reads CASSQDQGLAGISSSYEQYF. The CDR3 nucleotides are TGCGCCAGCAGCCAAGACCAAGGACTAGCGGGAATTTCAAGCTCCTACGAGCAGTACTTC.

This clone showed up just a few times. The chain uses TRBV7-9 and TRBJ1-2, with a possible D match to TRBD1 (6 bases). This CDR3 contains 15 residues. Germline assignment: CDR1 SEHNR and CDR2 FQNEAQ (reference sequence). Trimming left V 4 bases short and J 3 bases short, with 15 bases between. CDR3 DNA sequence: TGTGCCAGCAGCTACCGGACAGATATCCACTATGGCTACACCTTC. It translates to CASSYRTDIHYGYTF.

The chain employs TRBV10-3 and TRBJ2-5, with 8 positions matching TRBD1. The germline CDR1 and CDR2 sequences are ENHRY and SYGVKD. The CDR3 has 14 residues. The ends lost 5 bases at V and 4 bases at J; junction bases unmatched: 6. DNA of the CDR3: TGTGCCATCAGTACAGGGGGTTTATTAGAGACCCAGTACTTC. Amino acids: CAISTGGLLETQYF.

This clone was detected only a few times. V gene TRBV5-1 combines with J gene TRBJ1-2; D is unresolved. V was shortened by 5 bases and J by 0 bases, with 8 bases between the two germline ends. The CDR3 is 13 residues long. CDR1 and CDR2 (germline): SGHRS, YFSETQ. The CDR3 spells CASREGPNYGYTF. DNA of the CDR3: TGCGCCAGCAGGGAAGGGCCTAACTATGGCTACACCTTC.